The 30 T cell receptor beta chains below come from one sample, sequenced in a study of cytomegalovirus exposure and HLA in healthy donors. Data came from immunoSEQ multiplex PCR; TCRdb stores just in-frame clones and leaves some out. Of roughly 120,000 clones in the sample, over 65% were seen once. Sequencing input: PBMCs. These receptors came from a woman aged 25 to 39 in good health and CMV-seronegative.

CDR3 sequence reads: CASSPPYRGLAYEQYF. CDR3 nucleotide sequence: TGTGCCAGTAGCCCACCCTACAGGGGGCTGGCCTACGAGCAGTACTTC. The V gene is TRBV19, the J gene TRBJ2-7, with 9 bases that match TRBD1. The CDR3 totals 16 residues. The junction had 11 bases not matched to a gene; V was cut back by 6 bases and J by 2 bases. The V gene's germline CDR1 is LNHDA and CDR2 SQIVND (reference sequence).

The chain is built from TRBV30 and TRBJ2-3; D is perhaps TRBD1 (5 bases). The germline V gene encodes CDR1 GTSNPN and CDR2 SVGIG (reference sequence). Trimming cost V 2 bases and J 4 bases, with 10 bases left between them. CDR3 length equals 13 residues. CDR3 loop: CAWSPLRADTQYF. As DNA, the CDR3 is TGTGCCTGGAGTCCCCTCAGGGCAGATACGCAGTATTTT.

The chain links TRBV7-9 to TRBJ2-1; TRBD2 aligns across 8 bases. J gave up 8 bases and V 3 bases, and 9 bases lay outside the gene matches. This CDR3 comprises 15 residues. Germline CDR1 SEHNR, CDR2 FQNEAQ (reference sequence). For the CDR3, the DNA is TGTGCCAGCAGCTTTGGTAGCGGGGAGGGAGATGAGCAGTTCTTC. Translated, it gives CASSFGSGEGDEQFF.

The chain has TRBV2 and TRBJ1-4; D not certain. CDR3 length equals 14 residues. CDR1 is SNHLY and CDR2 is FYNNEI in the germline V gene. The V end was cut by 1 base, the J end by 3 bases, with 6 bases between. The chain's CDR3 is CASSEGLANEKLFF. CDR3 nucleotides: TGTGCCAGCAGTGAAGGGCTTGCTAATGAAAAACTGTTTTTT.

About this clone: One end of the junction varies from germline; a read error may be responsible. CDR3 sequence reads: CASSVSLAGGLYNEQFF. The CDR3 region has the DNA TGTGCCAGCAGTGTATCACTAGCGGGGGGTCTTTACAATGAGCAGTTCTTC. The chain employs TRBV27 and TRBJ2-1; 12 nucleotides agree with TRBD2. The germline V gene has CDR1 MNHEY and CDR2 SMNVEV (reference sequence). CDR3 size: 17 residues.

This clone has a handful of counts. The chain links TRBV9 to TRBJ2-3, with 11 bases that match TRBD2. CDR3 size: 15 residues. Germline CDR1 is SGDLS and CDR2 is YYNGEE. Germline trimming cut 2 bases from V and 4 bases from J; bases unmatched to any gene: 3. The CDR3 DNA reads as TGTGCCAGCAGCGTTCCTAGCGGGGGGCCAGATACGCAGTATTTT. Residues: CASSVPSGGPDTQYF.

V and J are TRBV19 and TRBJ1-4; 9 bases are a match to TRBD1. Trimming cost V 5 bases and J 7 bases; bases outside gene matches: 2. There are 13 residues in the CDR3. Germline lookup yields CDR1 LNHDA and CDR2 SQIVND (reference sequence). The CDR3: CASSWTGVEKLFF. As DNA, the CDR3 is TGTGCCAGTAGTTGGACAGGGGTTGAAAAACTGTTTTTT.

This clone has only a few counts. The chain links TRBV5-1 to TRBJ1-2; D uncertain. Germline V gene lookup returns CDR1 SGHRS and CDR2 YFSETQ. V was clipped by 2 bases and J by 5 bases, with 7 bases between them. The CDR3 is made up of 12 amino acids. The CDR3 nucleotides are TGCGCCAGCAGCTTACAGAATTATGGCTACACCTTC. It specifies CASSLQNYGYTF.

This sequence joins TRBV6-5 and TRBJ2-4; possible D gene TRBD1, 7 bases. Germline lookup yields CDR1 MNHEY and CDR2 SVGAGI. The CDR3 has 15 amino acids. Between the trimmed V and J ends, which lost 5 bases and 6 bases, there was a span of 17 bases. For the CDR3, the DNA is TGTGCCAGCAGTCCTGACAGGGTCGGGAGAAACATTCAGTACTTC. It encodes CASSPDRVGRNIQYF.

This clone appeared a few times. CDR3 sequence: CASSQSTGGDEQYF. The CDR3 nucleotides read TGCGCCAGCAGCCAATCCACAGGGGGCGACGAGCAGTACTTC. The rearrangement joins TRBV4-3 to TRBJ2-7, with TRBD1 matching 9 bases. This CDR3 contains 14 residues. Looked up from germline, CDR1 is LGHNA and CDR2 is YSLEER. The trim removed 2 bases at V and 5 bases at J, leaving 4 bases unmatched.

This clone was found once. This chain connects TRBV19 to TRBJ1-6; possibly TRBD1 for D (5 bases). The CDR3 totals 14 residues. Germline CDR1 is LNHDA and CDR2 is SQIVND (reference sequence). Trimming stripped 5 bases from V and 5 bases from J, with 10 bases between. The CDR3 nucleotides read TGTGCCAGTAGTGTCCGGGGGAATAATTCACCCCTCCACTTT. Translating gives CASSVRGNNSPLHF.

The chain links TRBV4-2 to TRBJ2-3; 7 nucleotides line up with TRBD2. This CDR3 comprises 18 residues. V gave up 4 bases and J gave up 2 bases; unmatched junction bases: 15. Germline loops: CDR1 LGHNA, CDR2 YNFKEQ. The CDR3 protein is CASSRSIPLADYTDTQYF. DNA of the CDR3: TGTGCCAGCAGCCGCTCGATCCCTCTAGCGGACTACACAGATACGCAGTATTTT.

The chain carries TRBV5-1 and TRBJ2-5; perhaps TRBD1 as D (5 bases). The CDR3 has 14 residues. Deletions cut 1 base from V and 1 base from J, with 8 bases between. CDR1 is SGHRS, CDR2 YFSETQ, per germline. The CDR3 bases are TGCGCCAGCAGCTTGTGGGGCGGCCAAGAGACCCAGTACTTC. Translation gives CASSLWGGQETQYF.

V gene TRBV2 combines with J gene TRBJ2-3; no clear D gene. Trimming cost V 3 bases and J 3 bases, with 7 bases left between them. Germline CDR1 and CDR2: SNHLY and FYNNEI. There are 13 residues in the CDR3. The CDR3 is CASSEHETDTQYF. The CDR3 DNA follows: TGTGCCAGCAGTGAGCATGAGACAGATACGCAGTATTTT. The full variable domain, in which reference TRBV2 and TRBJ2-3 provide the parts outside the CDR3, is EPEVTQTPSHQVTQMGQEVILRCVPISNHLYFYWYRQILGQKVEFLVSFYNNEISEKSEIFDDQFSVERPDGSNFTLKIRSTKLEDSAMYFCASSEHETDTQYFGPGTRLTVL.

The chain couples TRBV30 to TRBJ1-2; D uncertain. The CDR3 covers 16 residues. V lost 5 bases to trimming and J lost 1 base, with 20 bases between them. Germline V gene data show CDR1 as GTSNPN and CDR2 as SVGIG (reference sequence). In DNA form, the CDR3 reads TGTGCCTGGGAACAGAACCCAATTCAATATAACTATGGCTACACCTTC. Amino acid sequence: CAWEQNPIQYNYGYTF.

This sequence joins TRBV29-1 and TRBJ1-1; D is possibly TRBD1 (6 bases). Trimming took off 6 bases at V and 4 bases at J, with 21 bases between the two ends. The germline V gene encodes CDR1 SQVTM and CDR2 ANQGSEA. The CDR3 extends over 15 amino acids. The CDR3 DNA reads TGCAGCGTCACGAAGGGGGTGGATATCGGCACTGAAGCTTTCTTT. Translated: CSVTKGVDIGTEAFF.

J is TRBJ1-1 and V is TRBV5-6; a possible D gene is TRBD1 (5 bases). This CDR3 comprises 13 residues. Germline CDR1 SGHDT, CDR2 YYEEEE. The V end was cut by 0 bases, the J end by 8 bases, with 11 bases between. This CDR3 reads CASSLARAREAFF. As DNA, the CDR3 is TGTGCCAGCAGCTTGGCCAGGGCCAGGGAAGCTTTCTTT.

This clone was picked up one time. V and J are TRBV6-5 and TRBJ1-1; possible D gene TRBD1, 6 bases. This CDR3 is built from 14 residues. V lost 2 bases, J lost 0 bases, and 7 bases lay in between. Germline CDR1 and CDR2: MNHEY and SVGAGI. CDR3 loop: CASSYGGLNTEAFF. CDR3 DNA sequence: TGTGCCAGCAGTTACGGGGGCTTGAACACTGAAGCTTTCTTT.

CDR3 in DNA: TGCAGCGTAGGGGACAGGGGGCTTGAAAAACTGTTTTTT. Amino acid sequence: CSVGDRGLEKLFF. The chain is built from TRBV29-1 and TRBJ1-4; 12 bases map to TRBD1. Germline V gives CDR1 SQVTM, CDR2 ANQGSEA. Trimming at V came to 6 bases and at J to 7 bases, leaving 3 bases not matched to a gene. This CDR3 is 13 amino acids long. The full variable domain, with the rest looked up from reference TRBV29-1 and TRBJ1-4, is SAVISQKPSRDICQRGTSLTIQCQVDSQVTMMFWYRQQPGQSLTLIATANQGSEATYESGFVIDKFPISRPNLTFSTLTVSNMSPEDSSIYLCSVGDRGLEKLFFGSGTQLSVL.

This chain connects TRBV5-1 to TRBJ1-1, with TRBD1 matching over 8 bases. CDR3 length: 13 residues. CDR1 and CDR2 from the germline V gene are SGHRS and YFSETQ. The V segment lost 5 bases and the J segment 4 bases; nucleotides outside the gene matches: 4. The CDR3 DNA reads TGCGCCAGCAGTCCGACAGGGGCCACTGAAGCTTTCTTT. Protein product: CASSPTGATEAFF. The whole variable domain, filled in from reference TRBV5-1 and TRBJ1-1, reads KAGVTQTPRYLIKTRGQQVTLSCSPISGHRSVSWYQQTPGQGLQFLFEYFSETQRNKGNFPGRFSGRQFSNSRSEMNVSTLELGDSALYLCASSPTGATEAFFGQGTRLTVV.

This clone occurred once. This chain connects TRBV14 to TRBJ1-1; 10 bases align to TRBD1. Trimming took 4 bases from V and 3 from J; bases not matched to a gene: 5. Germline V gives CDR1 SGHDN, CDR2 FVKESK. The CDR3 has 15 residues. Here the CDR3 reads CASSLRTGGHTEAFF. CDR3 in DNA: TGTGCCAGCAGCCTCAGGACAGGGGGACACACTGAAGCTTTCTTT.

The CDR3 spells CASSVSGTRGGETQYF. The CDR3 DNA reads TGTGCCAGCAGCGTGTCCGGGACTAGAGGGGGGGAGACCCAGTACTTC. This rearrangement joins TRBV9 to TRBJ2-5; TRBD2 matches at 8 bases. Germline CDR1 and CDR2: SGDLS and YYNGEE. The V and J ends lost 2 bases and 5 bases, in that order; junction bases with no gene match: 11. The CDR3 sequence is 16 residues long.

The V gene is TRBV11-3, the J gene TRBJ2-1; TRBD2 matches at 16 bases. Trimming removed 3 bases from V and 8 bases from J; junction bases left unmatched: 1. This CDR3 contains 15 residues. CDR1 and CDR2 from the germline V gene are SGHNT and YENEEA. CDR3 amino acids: CASSFGTSGGDEQFF. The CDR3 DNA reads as TGTGCCAGCAGCTTCGGGACTAGCGGGGGGGATGAGCAGTTCTTC.

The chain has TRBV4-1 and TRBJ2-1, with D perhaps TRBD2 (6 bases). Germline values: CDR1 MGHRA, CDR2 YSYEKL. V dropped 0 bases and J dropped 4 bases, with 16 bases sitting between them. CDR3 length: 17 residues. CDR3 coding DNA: TGCGCCAGCAGCCAAGATGGCTCGGGACTCGGATACAATGAGCAGTTCTTC. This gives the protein CASSQDGSGLGYNEQFF.

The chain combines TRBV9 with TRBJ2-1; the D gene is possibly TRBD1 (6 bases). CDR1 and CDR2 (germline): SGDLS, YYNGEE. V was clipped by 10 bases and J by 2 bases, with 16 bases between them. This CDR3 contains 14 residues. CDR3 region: CASSGGITYNEQFF. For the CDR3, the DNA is TGTGCCTCTAGTGGGGGCATAACCTACAATGAGCAGTTCTTC.

This CDR3 is CASSPRQVTYEQYF. The CDR3 DNA follows: TGTGCCAGCAGCCCGAGACAGGTCACCTACGAGCAGTACTTC. The chain couples TRBV7-9 to TRBJ2-7, with D perhaps matching TRBD1 (6 bases). The V gene lost 5 bases and the J gene lost 2 bases, with 13 bases spanning the gap. CDR1 is SEHNR and CDR2 is FQNEAQ in the germline V gene (reference sequence). The CDR3 extends over 14 amino acids.

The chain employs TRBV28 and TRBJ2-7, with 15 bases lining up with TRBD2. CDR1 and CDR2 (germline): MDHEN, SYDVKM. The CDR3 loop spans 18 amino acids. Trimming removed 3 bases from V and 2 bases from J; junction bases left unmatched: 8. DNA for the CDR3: TGTGCCAGCAGTTTCCCGGGACTAGCGGGGGGCCCCCCCTACGAGCAGTACTTC. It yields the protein CASSFPGLAGGPPYEQYF.

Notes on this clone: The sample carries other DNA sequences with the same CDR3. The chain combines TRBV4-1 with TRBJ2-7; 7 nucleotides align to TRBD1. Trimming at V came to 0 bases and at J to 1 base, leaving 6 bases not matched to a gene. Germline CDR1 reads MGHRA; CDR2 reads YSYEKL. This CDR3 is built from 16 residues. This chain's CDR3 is CASSQDWPGGSYEQYF. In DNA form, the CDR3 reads TGCGCCAGCAGCCAAGATTGGCCAGGGGGTTCCTACGAGCAGTACTTC.

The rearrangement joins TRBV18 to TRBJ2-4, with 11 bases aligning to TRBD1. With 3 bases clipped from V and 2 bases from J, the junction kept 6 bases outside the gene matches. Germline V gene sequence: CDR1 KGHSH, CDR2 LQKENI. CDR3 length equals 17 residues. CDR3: CASSPTGTGGPKNIQYF. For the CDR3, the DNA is TGTGCCAGCTCACCTACCGGGACAGGGGGACCCAAAAACATTCAGTACTTC. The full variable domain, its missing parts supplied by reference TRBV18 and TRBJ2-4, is NAGVMQNPRHLVRRRGQEARLRCSPMKGHSHVYWYRQLPEEGLKFMVYLQKENIIDESGMPKERFSAEFPKEGPSILRIQQVVRGDSAAYFCASSPTGTGGPKNIQYFGAGTRLSVL.

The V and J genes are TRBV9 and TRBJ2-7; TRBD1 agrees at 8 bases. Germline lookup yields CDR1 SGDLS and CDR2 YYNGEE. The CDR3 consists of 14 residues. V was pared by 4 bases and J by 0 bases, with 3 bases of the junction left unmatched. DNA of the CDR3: TGTGCCAGCAGCCAGACAGGGGCCTCCTACGAGCAGTACTTC. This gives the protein CASSQTGASYEQYF. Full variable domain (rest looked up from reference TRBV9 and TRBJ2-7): DSGVTQTPKHLITATGQRVTLRCSPRSGDLSVYWYQQSLDQGLQFLIQYYNGEERAKGNILERFSAQQFPDLHSELNLSSLELGDSALYFCASSQTGASYEQYFGPGTRLTVT.